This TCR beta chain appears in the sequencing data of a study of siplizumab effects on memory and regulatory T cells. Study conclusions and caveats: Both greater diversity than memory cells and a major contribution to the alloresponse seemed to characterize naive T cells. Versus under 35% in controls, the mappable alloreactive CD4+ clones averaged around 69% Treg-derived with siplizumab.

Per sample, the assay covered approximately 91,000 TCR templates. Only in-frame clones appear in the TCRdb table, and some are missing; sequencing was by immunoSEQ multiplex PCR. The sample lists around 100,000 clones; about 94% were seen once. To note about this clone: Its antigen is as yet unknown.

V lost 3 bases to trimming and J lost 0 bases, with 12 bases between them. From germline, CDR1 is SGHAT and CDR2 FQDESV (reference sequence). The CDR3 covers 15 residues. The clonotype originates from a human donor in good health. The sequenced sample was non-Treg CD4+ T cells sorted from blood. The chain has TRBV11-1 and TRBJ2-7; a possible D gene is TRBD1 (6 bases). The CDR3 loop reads CASSLDRALSYEQYF. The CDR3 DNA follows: TGTGCCAGCAGCTTGGACAGAGCTCTCTCCTACGAGCAGTACTTC.